The 6 T cell receptor beta chains reported below all come from one sample, sequenced in a study of cytomegalovirus exposure and HLA in healthy donors. PCR employed 60 Vbeta and 13 Jbeta primers. TCRdb keeps only in-frame clones here, not all; method: immunoSEQ multiplex PCR. The data show 150,000 to 180,000 clones, with 75% to 85% seen just once and approximately 5.6% held by the top ten. Material for sequencing was PBMCs. The origin of the receptors is a woman in her forties in good health and CMV-seropositive.

The gene calls are TRBV4-2 and TRBJ1-1; 7 nucleotides match TRBD1. CDR1 and CDR2 (germline): LGHNA, YNFKEQ. The length of the CDR3 is 18 residues. V lost 5 bases and J lost 5; bases outside the gene matches: 20. CDR3 amino acids: CASSDRATGTAGVTEAFF. Here the CDR3 DNA reads TGTGCCAGCAGCGACCGCGCAACCGGGACAGCCGGGGTTACTGAAGCTTTCTTT.

This CDR3 is CASSSGSGLASYEQYF. DNA of the CDR3: TGTGCCAGCAGCTCGGGTTCGGGACTAGCCTCCTACGAGCAGTACTTC. The chain has TRBV7-9 and TRBJ2-7, with 9 bases aligning to TRBD2. V shed 4 bases and J 0 bases; nucleotides not matched to a gene: 7. CDR3 length: 16 residues. Germline lookup yields CDR1 SEHNR and CDR2 FQNEAQ (reference sequence).

This sequence joins TRBV5-8 and TRBJ2-1; D ambiguous. V shed 0 bases and J shed 9 bases, with 7 bases lying between them. The length of the CDR3 is 12 residues. Germline V gene data show CDR1 as SGHTS and CDR2 as YDEGEE. The CDR3: CASSLGLGEQFF. CDR3 bases: TGTGCCAGCAGCTTGGGACTCGGTGAGCAGTTCTTC.

This chain uses TRBV7-3 with TRBJ2-6; 8 bases match TRBD1. There are 17 residues in the CDR3. J was trimmed by 1 base and V by 6 bases; bases with no gene match: 8. CDR1 and CDR2 from the germline V gene are SGHTA and FQGTGA. CDR3 loop: CASRGTGPISGANVLTF. The CDR3 region has the DNA TGTGCCAGCAGGGGGACAGGCCCCATTTCTGGGGCCAACGTCCTGACTTTC.

The gene calls are TRBV29-1 and TRBJ2-5, with 13 bases identical to TRBD2. The CDR3 runs 14 residues. Germline V lookup: CDR1 SQVTM, CDR2 ANQGSEA. V lost 4 bases to trimming and J lost 4 bases; unmatched junction nucleotides: 3. The CDR3 is CSVGGLAGLETQYF. In DNA form, the CDR3 reads TGCAGCGTTGGGGGACTAGCGGGACTAGAGACCCAGTACTTC.

The chain employs TRBV7-3 and TRBJ2-3; weak D call: TRBD2 (6 bases). V shed 5 bases and J shed 7 bases, with 13 bases lying between them. The CDR3 sequence is 13 residues long. Germline V gene data show CDR1 as SGHTA and CDR2 as FQGTGA. CDR3 sequence: CASSTTSIHTQYF. For the CDR3, the DNA is TGTGCCAGCAGCACGACTAGTATTCATACGCAGTATTTT.